Presented here are 17 T cell receptor beta chains from one specimen sequenced in a study of PD-1 blockade in classical Hodgkin lymphoma. Time point denoted: cycle 4 day 1 (C4D1), after more than five weeks of nivolumab. No patient escaped relapse after autologous stem cell transplantation, and brentuximab vedotin exposure varied. The protocol was immunoSEQ multiplex PCR, while the TCRdb copy is restricted to in-frame clones and leaves out a portion. The data hold approximately 61,000 clones, with nearly 90% observed a single time. This material consisted of peripheral blood mononuclear cells (PBMCs), taken before the fourth cycle of nivolumab. The receptors come from a human donor with classical Hodgkin lymphoma.

The chain has TRBV5-1 and TRBJ2-1; possibly TRBD1 for D (7 bases). Trimming pared 2 bases from V and 8 bases from J, leaving 17 bases between. The CDR3 has 15 amino acids. Germline V CDR1 and CDR2: SGHRS, YFSETQ. The CDR3 bases are TGCGCCAGCAGCTTACCGGGACAGAGGGGGGATGAGCAGTTCTTC. This translates into CASSLPGQRGDEQFF.

The V gene is TRBV11-2, the J gene TRBJ1-1; D remains ambiguous. The CDR3 is made up of 13 amino acids. Germline lookup yields CDR1 SGHAT and CDR2 FQNNGV. Between the trimmed V and J ends, which lost 8 bases and 1 base, there was a span of 11 bases. The CDR3 region is CASEPHRNTEAFF. CDR3 in DNA: TGTGCCAGCGAGCCCCACAGGAACACTGAAGCTTTCTTT.

The chain carries TRBV11-3 and TRBJ2-2; 9 bases map to TRBD1. The germline V gene has CDR1 SGHNT and CDR2 YENEEA. J gave up 3 bases and V 6 bases, and 2 bases lay outside the gene matches. This CDR3 has 14 residues. The CDR3 spells CASRGDRDTGELFF. The CDR3 DNA reads TGTGCCAGCAGGGGGGACAGGGACACCGGGGAGCTGTTTTTT.

The chain joins TRBV7-6 to TRBJ2-2, with D unclear. The CDR3 is 15 residues long. Trimming took off 1 base at V and 2 bases at J, with 8 bases between the two ends. Germline V gene sequence: CDR1 SGHVS, CDR2 FNYEAQ. The CDR3 spells CASSLDDGNTGELFF. The CDR3 nucleotides are TGTGCCAGCAGCTTAGACGACGGAAACACCGGGGAGCTGTTTTTT.

V is TRBV6-6 and J is TRBJ2-5; D not resolved. The germline V and J ends were trimmed by 10 bases and 2 bases, with 17 bases remaining between them. The CDR3 has 14 residues. From germline, CDR1 is MNHNY and CDR2 SVGAGI (reference sequence). The CDR3 nucleotides read TGTGCCACCCAGATTAGCCCAGGTCAAGAGACCCAGTACTTC. Translated: CATQISPGQETQYF.

The CDR3 DNA follows: TGTGCCAGCAGCTGGACGGCCGGAGGGGGGGAAAAACTGTTTTTT. Encoded protein: CASSWTAGGGEKLFF. This chain uses TRBV7-9 with TRBJ1-4, with D maybe TRBD1 (6 bases). With 4 bases removed from V and 8 bases from J, the gap between germline ends came to 17 bases. Germline V gene lookup returns CDR1 SEHNR and CDR2 FQNEAQ (reference sequence). CDR3 size: 15 residues.

Comment on this clone: Different DNA sequences within this sample yield the same CDR3. The chain links TRBV5-1 to TRBJ1-5; 9 nucleotides line up with TRBD1. The CDR3 is made up of 14 amino acids. The V gene end was trimmed by 4 bases and the J gene end by 4 bases; junction bases not matched to a gene: 3. The germline V gene encodes CDR1 SGHRS and CDR2 YFSETQ. CDR3: CASSPGQGNQPQHF. In DNA, the CDR3 is TGCGCCAGCAGCCCTGGACAGGGGAATCAGCCCCAGCATTTT.

The chain employs TRBV6-6 and TRBJ1-1, with 7 bases lining up with TRBD1. Germline-derived CDR1 and CDR2 are MNHNY and SVGAGI (reference sequence). The CDR3 runs to 14 residues. Unmatched junction bases numbered 9, after V lost 5 bases and J lost 6 bases. The DNA of the CDR3 is TGTGCCAGCAGTGAGACAGGGTCAGTGCCTGAAGCTTTCTTT. Encoded protein: CASSETGSVPEAFF.

The V call is TRBV5-1, the J call TRBJ2-2, with TRBD1 matching 7 bases. The CDR3 is 15 amino acids. Looked up from germline, CDR1 is SGHRS and CDR2 is YFSETQ. V trimming: 2 bases; J trimming: 5 bases; junction bases outside the gene matches: 6. CDR3 in amino acids: CASSFTGERTGELFF. The CDR3 bases are TGCGCCAGCAGCTTCACAGGGGAGAGGACCGGGGAGCTGTTTTTT.

V gene TRBV7-9 combines with J gene TRBJ1-5; the D is unclear. The CDR3 is 13 residues long. Germline CDR1 reads SEHNR; CDR2 reads FQNEAQ (reference sequence). Trimming took 3 bases from V and 0 from J, leaving 3 bases between them. CDR3 DNA sequence: TGTGCCAGCAGCTTTGATAGCAATCAGCCCCAGCATTTT. Its translation: CASSFDSNQPQHF.

J is TRBJ1-5 and V is TRBV5-1; no clear D. Trimming took 0 bases from V and 7 from J, leaving 8 bases between them. The CDR3 runs 13 residues. The germline CDR1 and CDR2 sequences are SGHRS and YFSETQ. CDR3 region: CASSLANGQPQHF. The CDR3 bases are TGCGCCAGCAGCTTGGCCAACGGGCAGCCCCAGCATTTT.

The chain couples TRBV16 to TRBJ1-5; the D is unclear. This CDR3 has 15 residues. Per germline, CDR1 KGHSY and CDR2 FQNENV. Trimming shortened V by 0 bases and J by 0 bases, and 6 bases separated the two germline ends. In DNA form, the CDR3 reads TGTGCCAGCAGCCAATCACGGGCTAGCAATCAGCCCCAGCATTTT. Protein sequence: CASSQSRASNQPQHF.

V gene TRBV5-1 combines with J gene TRBJ2-2; 8 positions agree with TRBD2. Per the germline V gene, CDR1 is SGHRS and CDR2 is YFSETQ. This CDR3 region has 18 residues. J was trimmed by 6 bases and V by 1 base; bases with no gene match: 14. This CDR3 reads CASSLPHGRGVSAGELFF. Written as DNA, the CDR3 is TGCGCCAGCAGCTTGCCCCACGGGAGGGGTGTTAGTGCCGGGGAGCTGTTTTTT. The whole variable domain, filled in from reference TRBV5-1 and TRBJ2-2, reads KAGVTQTPRYLIKTRGQQVTLSCSPISGHRSVSWYQQTPGQGLQFLFEYFSETQRNKGNFPGRFSGRQFSNSRSEMNVSTLELGDSALYLCASSLPHGRGVSAGELFFGEGSRLTVL.

This chain joins TRBV28 and TRBJ1-2; maybe TRBD1 (6 bases). CDR1 MDHEN and CDR2 SYDVKM come from the germline V gene. The CDR3 has 14 residues. The V end lost 1 base, the J end lost 3 bases, and 9 bases lay between the germline ends. The CDR3 is CASSLFGQYYGYTF. The CDR3 DNA is TGTGCCAGCAGTTTATTCGGACAGTACTATGGCTACACCTTC.

This rearrangement joins TRBV5-1 to TRBJ2-7; the match to TRBD1 covers 7 bases. In germline, CDR1 is SGHRS, CDR2 YFSETQ. The length of the CDR3 is 14 residues. V trimming: 4 bases; J trimming: 1 base; junction bases outside the gene matches: 5. The CDR3 is CASSPVTGSYEQYF. The CDR3 DNA is TGCGCCAGCAGCCCCGTGACAGGGTCCTACGAGCAGTACTTC.

The CDR3 protein is CASSYSVPGQGYEQYF. In DNA form, the CDR3 reads TGTGCCAGCAGTTACTCGGTCCCGGGACAGGGCTACGAGCAGTACTTC. The chain carries TRBV6-5 and TRBJ2-7; 9 bases map to TRBD1. Germline assignment: CDR1 MNHEY and CDR2 SVGAGI. This CDR3 contains 16 residues. V shed 0 bases and J 3 bases; nucleotides not matched to a gene: 6.

The sample holds a few counts of this clone. The V gene is TRBV28, the J gene TRBJ2-2, with D possibly TRBD2 on 5 matching bases. Germline V gives CDR1 MDHEN, CDR2 SYDVKM. The V and J ends lost 5 bases and 1 base respectively, with 11 bases between them. This CDR3 region has 15 residues. The CDR3 bases are TGTGCCAGCAGTCCTCCGGGATTGAACACCGGGGAGCTGTTTTTT. It is translated as CASSPPGLNTGELFF.